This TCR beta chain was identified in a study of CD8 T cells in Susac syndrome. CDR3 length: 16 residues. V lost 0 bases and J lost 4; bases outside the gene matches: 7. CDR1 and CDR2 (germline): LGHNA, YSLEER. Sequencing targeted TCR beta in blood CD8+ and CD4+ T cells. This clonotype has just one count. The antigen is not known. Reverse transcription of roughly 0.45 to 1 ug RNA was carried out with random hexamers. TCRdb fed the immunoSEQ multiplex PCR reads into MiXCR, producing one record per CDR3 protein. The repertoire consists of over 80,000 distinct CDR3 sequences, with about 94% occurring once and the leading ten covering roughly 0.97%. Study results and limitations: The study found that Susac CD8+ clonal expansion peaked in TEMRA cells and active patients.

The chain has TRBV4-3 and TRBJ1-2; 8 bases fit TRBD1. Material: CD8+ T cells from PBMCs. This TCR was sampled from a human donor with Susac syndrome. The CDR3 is CASSQDPTGEIYGYTF. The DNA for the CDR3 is TGCGCCAGCAGCCAAGATCCGACAGGGGAAATCTATGGCTACACCTTC.